This T cell receptor beta chain originates from a study of radiation and T cells in renal cell carcinoma. This clone was recorded at least ten times. Noted time point: blood 2 weeks post-SBRT. The treatment was: 15 Gy SBRT to primary tumor, nephrectomy 4 weeks later. Clear cell pathology was present in this patient's renal cell carcinoma. Using immunoSEQ multiplex PCR, the repertoire was profiled, and TCRdb retains in-frame clones only, with some absent. Seen here are about 130,000 clones, 81% observed once, and the top ten hold around 6.1%. CDR1 is SGHKS and CDR2 is YYEKEE in the germline V gene (reference sequence). The CDR3 is 15 residues long. Trimming shortened V by 5 bases and J by 0 bases, and 12 bases separated the two germline ends.

The origin of this receptor is a man in his fifties with renal cell carcinoma. This rearrangement joins TRBV5-5 to TRBJ1-3; D is unresolved. Sequenced material: blood, taken from a patient whose treatment included radiotherapy and nephrectomy. CDR3 coding DNA: TGTGCCAGCAGAAAGGACGGACCCTCTGGAAACACCATATATTTT. Translation gives CASRKDGPSGNTIYF. The full variable domain, its missing parts supplied by reference TRBV5-5 and TRBJ1-3, is DAGVTQSPTHLIKTRGQQVTLRCSPISGHKSVSWYQQVLGQGPQFIFQYYEKEERGRGNFPDRFSARQFPNYSSELNVNALLLGDSALYLCASRKDGPSGNTIYFGEGSWLTVV.